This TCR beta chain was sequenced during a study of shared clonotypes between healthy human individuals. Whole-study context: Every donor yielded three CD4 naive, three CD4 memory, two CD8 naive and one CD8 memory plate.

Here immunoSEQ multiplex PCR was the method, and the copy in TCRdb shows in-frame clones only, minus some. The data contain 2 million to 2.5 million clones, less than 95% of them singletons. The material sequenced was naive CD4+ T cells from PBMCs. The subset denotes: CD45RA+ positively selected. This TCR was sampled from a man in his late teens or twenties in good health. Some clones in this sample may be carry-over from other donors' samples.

The CDR3: CASAPPGLGEQYF. CDR3 nucleotide sequence: TGTGCCAGCGCCCCCCCCGGACTAGGTGAGCAGTACTTC. The chain links TRBV28 to TRBJ2-7, with 7 bases that match TRBD2. Trimming removed 8 bases from V and 7 bases from J; junction bases left unmatched: 11. The CDR3 contains 13 residues. Germline CDR1 is MDHEN and CDR2 is SYDVKM.